This TCR beta chain was identified during a study of cytomegalovirus exposure and HLA in healthy donors. Study background: In a later analysis, the roughly 120 validation repertoires were reported to have used the same platform as the 600 to 800 first-cohort repertoires.

Study results and caveats: Reports credit the classifier with highly specific, highly sensitive diagnosis of cytomegalovirus status.

J was trimmed by 4 bases and V by 3 bases; bases with no gene match: 8. Germline V CDR1 and CDR2: GTSNPN, SVGIG (reference sequence). CDR3 size: 15 residues. Worth noting for this clone: Its antigen is still unknown.

Sequenced by immunoSEQ multiplex PCR; TCRdb stores in-frame clones only, minus some. The table records some 150,000 clones, 85% to 90% of them present only once. This clonotype originated in a young woman in good health and CMV-seropositive. This sequence joins TRBV30 and TRBJ2-3; TRBD1 agrees at 9 bases. The sequencing input was PBMCs. The CDR3 protein is CAWSLQGALPDTQYF. The CDR3 DNA reads TGTGCCTGGAGCCTACAGGGGGCCCTCCCAGATACGCAGTATTTT.